Listed below are T cell receptor beta chains from one sample, sequenced in a study of T cell responses to AZD1222 COVID-19 vaccine. Assay used: immunoSEQ multiplex PCR; TCRdb lists only in-frame clones, some missing. The sample has some 150,000 clones; roughly 90% are singletons. The source was peripheral blood, collected on day 0 of AZD1222 vaccination. The receptors derive from an adult in good health. The CDR3 runs from the conserved cysteine through the conserved F or W. D genes are given only for firm matches. Clone sizes are given selectively: once, few, many, or a class where the clone is expanded.

D: -
V: TRBV6-1
J: TRBJ2-7
length: 12
size: -
CDR3: CASSWGRNEQYF
DNA: TGTGCCAGCAGTTGGGGTCGCAACGAGCAGTACTTC

D: -
V: TRBV7-2
J: TRBJ2-4
length: 15
size: -
CDR3: CASSLAFAGQNIQYF
DNA: TGTGCCAGCAGCTTAGCTTTCGCAGGGCAAAACATTCAGTACTTC

D: TRBD1
V: TRBV12-5
J: TRBJ2-5
length: 15
size: -
CDR3: CASGLEQGFGETQYF
DNA: TGTGCTAGTGGTTTGGAACAGGGGTTCGGGGAGACCCAGTACTTC

D: -
V: TRBV29-1
J: TRBJ1-4
length: 14
size: -
CDR3: CSVGGWGFNEKLFF
DNA: TGCAGCGTTGGGGGGTGGGGTTTTAACGAAAAACTGTTTTTT

D: -
V: TRBV19
J: TRBJ2-2
length: 18
size: -
CDR3: CASSLRLSGTRNTGELFF
DNA: TGTGCCAGTAGTCTTCGGTTGAGTGGGACACGAAACACCGGGGAGCTGTTTTTT

D: TRBD1
V: TRBV10-2
J: TRBJ2-6
length: 18
size: -
CDR3: CASSVPGQGLSGANVLTF
DNA: TGCGCCAGCAGTGTCCCGGGACAGGGGTTATCTGGGGCCAACGTCCTGACTTTC

D: -
V: TRBV6-5
J: TRBJ1-1
length: 15
size: -
CDR3: CASSYSREVNTEAFF
DNA: TGTGCCAGCAGTTACTCGAGGGAGGTGAACACTGAAGCTTTCTTT

D: -
V: TRBV10-3
J: TRBJ1-1
length: 12
size: once
CDR3: CAISHIGSEAFF
DNA: TGTGCCATCAGCCACATCGGAAGTGAAGCTTTCTTT

D: -
V: TRBV30
J: TRBJ2-7
length: 13
size: once
CDR3: CAWSVGETYEQYF
DNA: TGTGCCTGGAGTGTTGGCGAGACCTACGAGCAGTACTTC

D: TRBD2
V: TRBV9
J: TRBJ2-1
length: 15
size: once
CDR3: CASSDSGSLRNEQFF
DNA: TGTGCCAGCAGCGACAGCGGGAGCCTTCGGAATGAGCAGTTCTTC

D: TRBD1
V: TRBV7-2
J: TRBJ1-2
length: 14
size: -
CDR3: CASSAGTGVYGYTF
DNA: TGTGCCAGCAGCGCCGGGACAGGGGTCTATGGCTACACCTTC

D: -
V: TRBV30
J: TRBJ2-7
length: 11
size: -
CDR3: CAWGNSYEQYF
DNA: TGTGCCTGGGGGAACTCCTACGAGCAGTACTTC

D: TRBD1
V: TRBV28
J: TRBJ1-6
length: 16
size: -
CDR3: CASSIYGQVYNSPLHF
DNA: TGTGCCAGCAGTATCTACGGACAGGTTTATAATTCACCCCTCCACTTT

D: -
V: TRBV5-1
J: TRBJ2-7
length: 12
size: once
CDR3: CASSPSSYEQYF
DNA: TGCGCCAGCAGCCCCAGCTCCTACGAGCAGTACTTC

D: -
V: TRBV19
J: TRBJ1-3
length: 16
size: -
CDR3: CASSILADLAGNTIYF
DNA: TGTGCCAGTAGTATTCTGGCAGATCTCGCTGGAAACACCATATATTTT

D: TRBD1
V: TRBV19
J: TRBJ1-4
length: 15
size: -
CDR3: CASSMTGGANEKLFF
DNA: TGTGCCAGTAGTATGACAGGGGGGGCTAATGAAAAACTGTTTTTT

D: TRBD1
V: TRBV19
J: TRBJ1-2
length: 16
size: -
CDR3: CASSIRGQGTNYGYTF
DNA: TGTGCCAGTAGTATAAGAGGACAGGGGACTAACTATGGCTACACCTTC

D: TRBD1
V: TRBV18
J: TRBJ1-5
length: 16
size: -
CDR3: CASSPRTGGSREPQHF
DNA: TGTGCCAGCTCACCACGAACAGGGGGCTCCAGGGAGCCCCAGCATTTT

D: -
V: TRBV2
J: TRBJ1-4
length: 17
size: -
CDR3: CASRRDTPLRESEKLFF
DNA: TGTGCCAGCAGGAGGGACACGCCACTTCGAGAAAGTGAAAAACTGTTTTTT

D: TRBD1
V: TRBV2
J: TRBJ1-5
length: 14
size: -
CDR3: CASSVTGANQPQHF
DNA: TGTGCCAGCAGTGTTACAGGGGCGAATCAGCCCCAGCATTTT

D: -
V: TRBV30
J: TRBJ1-1
length: 14
size: -
CDR3: CAWSPDGVNTEAFF
DNA: TGTGCCTGGAGTCCGGACGGGGTGAACACTGAAGCTTTCTTT

D: TRBD2
V: TRBV6-6
J: TRBJ2-3
length: 17
size: few
CDR3: CASSPVVLAEVQDTQYF
DNA: TGTGCCAGCAGTCCCGTGGTCCTAGCGGAGGTTCAGGATACGCAGTATTTT

D: -
V: TRBV28
J: TRBJ1-5
length: 14
size: few
CDR3: CASSLTPPNQPQHF
DNA: TGTGCCAGCAGTTTGACACCCCCAAATCAGCCCCAGCATTTT

D: TRBD2
V: TRBV19
J: TRBJ2-1
length: 14
size: -
CDR3: CASKLALTNNEQFF
DNA: TGTGCCAGTAAACTAGCGCTTACTAACAATGAGCAGTTCTTC

D: TRBD2
V: TRBV7-2
J: TRBJ2-7
length: 15
size: -
CDR3: CASSFGGLASYEQYF
DNA: TGTGCCAGCAGCTTTGGGGGACTAGCGAGCTACGAGCAGTACTTC

D: -
V: TRBV12-3/TRBV12-4
J: TRBJ1-2
length: 13
size: -
CDR3: CASSSTVTYGYTF
DNA: TGTGCCAGCAGTTCTACAGTTACTTATGGCTACACCTTC